The entry that follows covers one T cell receptor beta chain sequence. From the 5' RACE reads, TCRdb lists one entry per CDR3 protein and no DNA. The clone table shows about 550,000 distinct CDR3 sequences, with the ten largest holding roughly 3.5%. CDR1 is MNHEY, CDR2 SMNVEV, per germline (reference sequence). CDR3 length: 13 residues. The sample belongs to a study of T cells expressing NK-cell markers. The specimen sequenced was blood T cells: a sorted CD56 or NKG2C T cell subset, CD4+ or CD8+ T cells, or bulk PBMC T cells (not recorded which). The rearrangement links TRBV27 to TRBJ1-4. This TCR was sampled from a man aged 18 to 30 in good health. CDR3 in amino acids: CASSTKRGEKLFF.